This TCR beta chain was recorded in a study of patients and donors after allogeneic stem cell transplantation. In germline, CDR1 is LGHNA, CDR2 YSLEER. Trimming left V 0 bases short and J 6 bases short, with 14 bases between. The CDR3 is 15 amino acids. TCRdb reprocessed the RT-PCR reads with MiXCR, giving one entry per CDR3 protein. The table records some 87,000 distinct CDR3 sequences, 48% of them present only once. This receptor was taken from a human donor who was either an allogeneic HSCT recipient or a stem cell or donor lymphocyte infusion donor (not recorded which). It is not recorded whose cells these are; they may come from a transplant donor. The chain uses TRBV4-3 and TRBJ1-2; D is perhaps TRBD1 (6 bases). Sequencing was carried out using blood, either unsorted or a sorted T cell fraction (not recorded which). The CDR3 reads CASSQDGGGFNGYTF. The CDR3, as DNA: TGCGCCAGCAGCCAAGATGGAGGGGGATTTAATGGCTACACCTTC.